This T cell receptor (beta chain) is drawn from a study of T cells after yellow fever vaccination. Study-wide results and limits: Weaker overall, the secondary response nonetheless peaked faster (day 5 versus 15). Repertoires obtained by FACS sorting could include abundant clonotypes that entered as contaminants from the bulk population. Shared CD4/CD8 clonotypes were a small share, likely from convergent recombination.

This clonotype was recorded many times. What it binds is not known. 5'RACE template switching produced TCR cDNA carrying a universal primer site and UMIs. Each CDR3 protein is one row after TCRdb ran MiXCR on the 5' RACE reads. The data contain about 230,000 distinct CDR3 sequences, roughly 6.2% of them singletons. This CDR3 region has 15 residues. V trimming: 6 bases; J trimming: 2 bases; junction bases outside the gene matches: 6. Per the germline V gene, CDR1 is SNHLY and CDR2 is FYNNEI. Sequencing used CD4+ T cells sorted from PBMCs, obtained on the day of the yellow fever booster vaccination. The chain links TRBV2 to TRBJ2-3, with 9 bases identical to TRBD1. The clonotype was recovered from a young man who received the YFV17D yellow fever vaccine. In DNA, the CDR3 is TGTGCCAGCAGCACCGGGGACAGGGACACAGATACGCAGTATTTT. As protein: CASSTGDRDTDTQYF.